Detailed here is one T cell receptor (beta chain). Its antigen is not known. This specimen comes from a study of cytomegalovirus exposure and HLA in healthy donors. The V end lost 4 bases, the J end lost 5 bases, and 19 bases lay between the germline ends. CDR3 length equals 16 residues. Germline V gives CDR1 SGDLS, CDR2 YYNGEE. Study observations and caveats: The tendency of first-cohort TCR clusters to co-occur in the 90 to 150 validation repertoires was the finding of a later analysis.

The method was immunoSEQ multiplex PCR; TCRdb's version includes in-frame clones alone and lacks a portion of them. The table shows 130,000 to 150,000 clones, with roughly 86% occurring only once. What was sequenced was PBMCs. The rearrangement joins TRBV9 to TRBJ2-1; D perhaps matches TRBD2 (6 bases). The TCR was taken from a woman aged 25 to 39 in good health and CMV-seronegative. CDR3: CASSFFAGKYDNEQFF. CDR3 bases: TGTGCCAGCAGCTTTTTCGCGGGAAAATATGACAATGAGCAGTTCTTC.